Below are 19 T cell receptor beta chains sequenced from a single sample in a study of blood T cell repertoires in COVID-19. Assay used: immunoSEQ multiplex PCR; TCRdb lists only in-frame clones, some missing. The sample contains fewer than 200,000 clones, roughly 84% of which appear only once. Sequencing used peripheral blood. These TCRs come from a man aged 55 to 70 who had recovered from COVID-19.

The J gene is TRBJ2-3, the V gene TRBV4-1, with 12 nucleotides matching TRBD2. Germline V gives CDR1 MGHRA, CDR2 YSYEKL. The ends lost 0 bases at V and 0 bases at J; junction bases unmatched: 4. The CDR3 extends over 18 amino acids. In DNA form, the CDR3 reads TGCGCCAGCAGCCAAGATTCTACTAGCGGGAGGAGCACAGATACGCAGTATTTT. It codes for CASSQDSTSGRSTDTQYF.

This clone was seen a single time. The gene calls are TRBV7-6 and TRBJ1-5; D may be TRBD1 (6 bases). The CDR3 totals 16 residues. Germline CDR1 is SGHVS and CDR2 is FNYEAQ. Trimming took 8 bases from V and 0 from J, leaving 17 bases between them. As DNA, the CDR3 is TGTGCCAGCGAACCACAGGGAGAGAATAGCAATCAGCCCCAGCATTTT. This codes for CASEPQGENSNQPQHF. The full variable domain, completed using reference TRBV7-6 and TRBJ1-5, is GAGVSQSPRYKVTKRGQDVALRCDPISGHVSLYWYRQALGQGPEFLTYFNYEAQQDKSGLPNDRFSAERPEGSISTLTIQRTEQRDSAMYRCASEPQGENSNQPQHFGDGTRLSIL.

This chain uses TRBV10-3 with TRBJ2-1; 7 bases are a match to TRBD1. There are 13 residues in the CDR3. Germline CDR1 and CDR2: ENHRY and SYGVKD. Trimming took 4 bases from V and 8 from J; bases not matched to a gene: 5. CDR3 in DNA: TGTGCCATCAGTGCGGACAGGACCTATGAGCAGTTCTTC. This encodes CAISADRTYEQFF.

This chain links TRBV6-6 with TRBJ2-7, with TRBD1 as a possible D gene (6 bases). Per germline, CDR1 MNHNY and CDR2 SVGAGI (reference sequence). The CDR3 is made up of 16 amino acids. Trimming took off 6 bases at V and 5 bases at J, with 23 bases between the two ends. CDR3 sequence reads: CASSLPRGQSTNEQYF. In DNA, the CDR3 is TGTGCCAGCAGCCTCCCCCGAGGACAGAGTACCAACGAGCAGTACTTC.

There are a few counts of this clone. The gene calls are TRBV27 and TRBJ2-5, with a tentative D call TRBD1 (6 bases). This CDR3 contains 15 residues. CDR1 is MNHEY, CDR2 SMNVEV, per germline (reference sequence). V lost 4 bases and J lost 14, with 26 bases in between. CDR3 protein: CASSSRNRVGTKTYF. The CDR3 nucleotides are TGTGCCAGCAGTTCGAGAAATAGGGTCGGGACAAAGACCTACTTC.

The chain employs TRBV6-5 and TRBJ1-1, with 8 bases matching TRBD1. CDR1 is MNHEY and CDR2 is SVGAGI in the germline V gene. The CDR3 runs to 14 residues. J gave up 4 bases and V 6 bases, and 7 bases lay outside the gene matches. The CDR3 nucleotides read TGTGCCAGCAGCCGTGGACAGGGAGGCACTGAAGCTTTCTTT. This codes for CASSRGQGGTEAFF.

The chain combines TRBV10-1 with TRBJ1-2; possible D gene TRBD1, 5 bases. This CDR3 is 13 amino acids long. From germline, CDR1 is WNHNN and CDR2 SYGVQD (reference sequence). Trimming removed 1 base at V and 8 bases at J, with 11 bases between. The CDR3 spells CASSEYRNSGYTF. The CDR3 DNA is TGCGCCAGCAGTGAGTACAGGAATTCGGGCTACACCTTC.

This chain uses TRBV24-1 with TRBJ2-2, with D tentatively TRBD2 (6 bases). This CDR3 comprises 14 residues. The V end lost 4 bases, the J end lost 4 bases, and 9 bases lay between the germline ends. Germline-derived CDR1 and CDR2 are KGHDR and SFDVKD. The CDR3 DNA sequence: TGTGCCACCAGTGAGGAGGAGGGCACCGGGGAGCTGTTTTTT. This codes for CATSEEEGTGELFF.

This sequence joins TRBV7-9 and TRBJ2-1, with D possibly TRBD2 on 5 matching bases. Trimming removed 4 bases at V and 9 bases at J, with 10 bases between. The CDR3 has 12 amino acids. Germline V lookup: CDR1 SEHNR, CDR2 FQNEAQ (reference sequence). For the CDR3, the DNA is TGTGCCAGCAGCTCCGAGGGCATTGAGCAGTTCTTC. The encoded protein is CASSSEGIEQFF. Drawing the rest from reference TRBV7-9 and TRBJ2-1, the complete variable domain is DTGVSQNPRHKITKRGQNVTFRCDPISEHNRLYWYRQTLGQGPEFLTYFQNEAQLEKSRLLSDRFSAERPKGSFSTLEIQRTEQGDSAMYLCASSSEGIEQFFGPGTRLTVL.

This clone appeared once. The chain links TRBV11-2 to TRBJ2-7; D is undetermined. V gave up 2 bases and J gave up 3 bases, with 2 bases separating them. The length of the CDR3 is 11 residues. Germline V lookup: CDR1 SGHAT, CDR2 FQNNGV. As DNA, the CDR3 is TGTGCCAGCAGCTTACACTACGAGCAGTACTTC. As protein: CASSLHYEQYF.

The CDR3 spells CSASREQGWEQYF. The CDR3 DNA follows: TGCAGTGCTAGTAGGGAACAGGGTTGGGAGCAGTACTTC. The rearrangement links TRBV20-1 to TRBJ2-7; a possible D gene is TRBD1 (6 bases). Germline V gene lookup returns CDR1 DFQATT and CDR2 SNEGSKA (reference sequence). The CDR3 covers 13 residues. V lost 3 bases and J lost 7, with 16 bases in between.

V gene TRBV7-3 combines with J gene TRBJ2-1; D perhaps matches TRBD2 (6 bases). CDR1 and CDR2 (germline): SGHTA, FQGTGA. The CDR3 runs to 15 residues. The germline V and J ends were trimmed by 2 bases and 9 bases, with 17 bases remaining between them. The CDR3 DNA is TGTGCCAGCAGCTTAGCGGGACCCCCTCGGGCTGAGCAGTTCTTC. Translating it yields CASSLAGPPRAEQFF. The whole variable domain, remainder taken from reference TRBV7-3 and TRBJ2-1, is GAGVSQTPSNKVTEKGKYVELRCDPISGHTALYWYRQSLGQGPEFLIYFQGTGAADDSGLPNDRFFAVRPEGSVSTLKIQRTERGDSAVYLCASSLAGPPRAEQFFGPGTRLTVL.

The count of this clone is one. This CDR3 is CASRGTGGGNQPQHF. CDR3 DNA: TGTGCCAGCAGGGGGACAGGGGGCGGCAATCAGCCCCAGCATTTT. V gene TRBV2 combines with J gene TRBJ1-5, with TRBD1 identical over 12 bases. This CDR3 comprises 15 residues. Germline CDR1 is SNHLY and CDR2 is FYNNEI. V lost 6 bases and J lost 2; bases outside the gene matches: 2.

The rearrangement links TRBV10-3 to TRBJ2-3, with 12 bases that match TRBD2. The CDR3 runs to 13 residues. V dropped 9 bases and J dropped 3; count of bases not matched to a gene: 1. Germline lookup yields CDR1 ENHRY and CDR2 SYGVKD. The CDR3 is CAMLAGGTDTQYF. The CDR3 DNA reads as TGTGCCATGCTAGCGGGGGGGACAGATACGCAGTATTTT.

The J gene is TRBJ1-2, the V gene TRBV4-1; D is ambiguous. Looked up from germline, CDR1 is MGHRA and CDR2 is YSYEKL. V was pared by 0 bases and J by 8 bases, with 10 bases between. This CDR3 contains 13 residues. The CDR3 region is CASSQDLRGGYTF. CDR3 nucleotide sequence: TGCGCCAGCAGCCAAGACCTTCGAGGCGGCTACACCTTC.

V usage is TRBV30 and J usage is TRBJ1-4; 8 nucleotides agree with TRBD1. Germline V CDR1 and CDR2: GTSNPN, SVGIG (reference sequence). The CDR3 sequence is 13 residues long. Unmatched junction bases numbered 3, after V lost 2 bases and J lost 7 bases. The CDR3 DNA reads TGTGCCTGGAGTAGAGGGACAGGTGAAAAACTGTTTTTT. Translating it yields CAWSRGTGEKLFF.

The J gene is TRBJ2-1, the V gene TRBV9, with D perhaps matching TRBD2 (7 bases). The V end lost 4 bases, the J end lost 7 bases, and 15 bases lay between the germline ends. The germline gives CDR1 SGDLS, CDR2 YYNGEE. The CDR3 consists of 14 residues. DNA of the CDR3: TGTGCCAGCAGCCAGACGGGGGGCTTGAATGAGCAGTTCTTC. Amino acids: CASSQTGGLNEQFF.

This clone is a singleton in its sample. The gene calls are TRBV12-5 and TRBJ2-7, with D perhaps TRBD2 (5 bases). There are 17 residues in the CDR3. The V gene lost 0 bases and the J gene lost 0 bases, with 15 bases spanning the gap. Germline loops: CDR1 LGHNT, CDR2 FRNRAP. The CDR3 DNA sequence: TGTGCTAGTGGTTTGGTACTCGGACTTTCCGTCTCCTACGAGCAGTACTTC. As protein: CASGLVLGLSVSYEQYF.

The chain employs TRBV19 and TRBJ2-1; TRBD2 might be the D (6 bases). The germline V gene has CDR1 LNHDA and CDR2 SQIVND (reference sequence). The CDR3 has 16 residues. With 11 bases removed from V and 0 bases from J, the gap between germline ends came to 20 bases. The CDR3 reads CAASSIGGTSYNEQFF. The DNA for the CDR3 is TGTGCCGCCAGTAGTATCGGGGGTACCTCCTACAATGAGCAGTTCTTC. Using reference TRBV19 and TRBJ2-1 for the parts outside the CDR3, the full variable domain is DGGITQSPKYLFRKEGQNVTLSCEQNLNHDAMYWYRQDPGQGLRLIYYSQIVNDFQKGDIAEGYSVSREKKESFPLTVTSAQKNPTAFYLCAASSIGGTSYNEQFFGPGTRLTVL.